This T cell receptor beta chain was identified during a study of shared clonotypes between healthy human individuals. Regarding this clone: Its antigen remains unidentified.

V dropped 4 bases and J dropped 2; count of bases not matched to a gene: 6. CDR3 length equals 16 residues. Germline V CDR1 and CDR2: SGDLS, YYNGEE. General study points: The diversity represented, both genetic and in exposure history, was limited by few donors.

Cells designated naive CD8 were CD45RO-negative and were positively selected for CCR7, with terminally differentiated effector memory CD45RA+ cells excluded. The input for sorted-subset replicate PCRs was 200 to 250 ng DNA, about 30,000 T cell genomes. Clones were sequenced by immunoSEQ multiplex PCR, and TCRdb holds only the in-frame ones, with some missing. Of some 2.1 million clones detected, around 96% appear once; the ten largest clones hold about 1.1%. What was sequenced was naive CD8+ T cells sorted from blood. The chain combines TRBV9 with TRBJ2-2; 9 bases fit TRBD1. The sequence was collected from a man younger than 35 in good health. As DNA, the CDR3 is TGTGCCAGCAGCCCACCGGACAGGGGTAACACCGGGGAGCTGTTTTTT. Translation gives CASSPPDRGNTGELFF.